This T cell receptor (beta chain) was sequenced for a study of cytomegalovirus exposure and HLA in healthy donors. Study results and limitations: The study labeled 170 or so TCR beta chains cytomegalovirus-associated. When analyzed later, the rates of TCR association showed variation by HLA locus, with DRB1 the most and HLA-C the fewest. In a later analysis, TCR beta V- and J-gene trimming was associated with a missense DCLRE1C variant. In a later analysis, 16,951 TCR beta sequences were associated with HLA alleles at 0.05 false discovery rate.

This CDR3 region has 15 residues. From germline, CDR1 is SGHDT and CDR2 YYEEEE. V trimming: 2 bases; J trimming: 4 bases; junction bases outside the gene matches: 6. Primers for the PCR totalled 60 Vbeta and 13 Jbeta. The protocol was immunoSEQ multiplex PCR, while the TCRdb copy is restricted to in-frame clones and leaves out a portion. The table lists around 200,000 clones, roughly 80% of them singletons, with 0.2% to 0.25% in the top ten. Note on this clone: Its antigen is still unknown.

This receptor was obtained from a girl aged 2-10 years in good health and CMV-seronegative. The chain employs TRBV5-6 and TRBJ2-3; 8 bases match TRBD1. Sequenced material: PBMCs. CDR3 coding DNA: TGTGCCAGCAGCTTAGTCCAGGGGGCATCAGATACGCAGTATTTT. Encoded protein: CASSLVQGASDTQYF. The full variable domain, with the rest looked up from reference TRBV5-6 and TRBJ2-3, is DAGVTQSPTHLIKTRGQQVTLRCSPKSGHDTVSWYQQALGQGPQFIFQYYEEEERQRGNFPDRFSGHQFPNYSSELNVNALLLGDSALYLCASSLVQGASDTQYFGPGTRLTVL.